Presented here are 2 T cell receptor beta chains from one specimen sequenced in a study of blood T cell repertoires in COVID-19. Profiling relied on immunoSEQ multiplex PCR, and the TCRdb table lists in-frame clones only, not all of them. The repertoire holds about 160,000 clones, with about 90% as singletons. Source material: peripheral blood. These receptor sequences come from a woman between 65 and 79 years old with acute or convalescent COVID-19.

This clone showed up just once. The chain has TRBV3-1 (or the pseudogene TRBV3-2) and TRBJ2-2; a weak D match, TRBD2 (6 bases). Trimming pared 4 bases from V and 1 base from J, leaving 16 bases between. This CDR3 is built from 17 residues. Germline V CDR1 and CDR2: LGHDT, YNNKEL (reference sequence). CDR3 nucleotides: TGTGCCAGCAGCCCGGAACCGGGACTGATGAACACCGGGGAGCTGTTTTTT. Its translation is CASSPEPGLMNTGELFF.

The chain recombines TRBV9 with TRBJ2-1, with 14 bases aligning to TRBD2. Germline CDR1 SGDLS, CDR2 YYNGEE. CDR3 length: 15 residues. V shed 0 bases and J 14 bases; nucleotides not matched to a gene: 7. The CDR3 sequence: CASSVEGTSGREEFF. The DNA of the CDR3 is TGTGCCAGCAGCGTAGAGGGGACTAGCGGGAGAGAAGAGTTCTTC.